A selection of T cell receptor beta chains follows, all from one sample in a study of OX40 agonist ivuxolimab in advanced cancers. The table came from immunoSEQ multiplex PCR; TCRdb's copy has only in-frame clones and leaves some out. The sample has 25,000 to 40,000 clones, about four fifths seen once. The sample consisted of CD4+ or CD8+ T cells sorted from blood, taken in a trial of the OX40 agonist ivuxolimab. All receptors derive from an adult with an advanced solid tumor such as melanoma, head and neck, liver or kidney cancer. Each CDR3 is given with its conserved first and last residue. Fields, in order: CDR3 protein, CDR3 DNA, J gene, D gene, V gene, clone size. D genes are given only for firm matches. Size values are once, few and many counts, or a class for expanded clones, and some rows have none.

CATGQGLGQPQHF TGCGCCACCGGACAGGGCCTAGGTCAGCCCCAGCATTTT TRBJ1-5 TRBD1 TRBV10-2 NA
CASSDGGFDEQFF TGCGCCAGCAGTGACGGGGGCTTTGATGAGCAGTTCTTC TRBJ2-1 NA TRBV10-1 once
CASSEYTGTGELFF TGTGCCAGCAGTGAGTATACCGGCACCGGGGAGCTGTTTTTT TRBJ2-2 NA TRBV2 NA
CASSLTGKPTSTDTQYF TGCGCCAGCAGCCTGACGGGGAAACCCACTAGCACAGATACGCAGTATTTT TRBJ2-3 NA TRBV5-1 once
CASSQSVTYGYTF TGTGCCAGCAGCCAATCAGTGACCTATGGCTACACCTTC TRBJ1-2 NA TRBV14 NA
CASTTRGGTSTDTQYF TGTGCCAGCACCACCAGGGGCGGGACGAGCACAGATACGCAGTATTTT TRBJ2-3 NA TRBV4-2 once
CASSQRSDTQYF TGCGCCAGCAGCCAAAGGTCAGATACGCAGTATTTT TRBJ2-3 NA TRBV4-1 once
CASSYSQGGTNYGYTF TGTGCCAGCAGTTACTCCCAGGGTGGGACTAACTATGGCTACACCTTC TRBJ1-2 NA TRBV6-4 NA
CASSPLGADGYTF TGTGCCAGCTCACCACTAGGGGCGGATGGCTACACCTTC TRBJ1-2 NA TRBV18 NA
CSVDRGRGYTF TGCAGCGTTGACAGGGGGCGAGGCTACACCTTC TRBJ1-2 TRBD1 TRBV29-1 few
CASSQLAGVQNEQYF TGTGCCAGCAGCCAACTAGCGGGAGTACAAAACGAGCAGTACTTC TRBJ2-7 TRBD2 TRBV4-2 NA
CASSRTQNYGYTF TGTGCCAGCAGCCGTACACAGAACTATGGCTACACCTTC TRBJ1-2 NA TRBV6-1 once
CASSPRDRGYGYTF TGTGCCAGCTCACCCCGGGACAGGGGCTATGGCTACACCTTC TRBJ1-2 TRBD1 TRBV18 NA
CASSLEETQYF TGTGCCAGCAGCTTGGAAGAGACCCAGTACTTC TRBJ2-5 NA TRBV5-6 few
CASSLPSGRGKRSYEQYF TGTGCCAGCAGCTTACCCAGCGGGAGAGGTAAGAGATCGTACGAGCAGTACTTC TRBJ2-7 TRBD2 TRBV7-6 NA
CASSSSFAREQFF TGTGCCAGCAGTTCCTCCTTCGCACGGGAGCAGTTCTTC TRBJ2-1 NA TRBV6-1 NA
CASSDYRDYEQYF TGTGCCAGCAGTGATTACAGGGACTACGAGCAGTACTTC TRBJ2-7 NA TRBV25-1 NA
CASSYTAGGVSYNEQFF TGTGCCAGCAGTTATACAGCGGGAGGGGTATCCTACAATGAGCAGTTCTTC TRBJ2-1 TRBD2 TRBV5-6 NA
CASSPSRDQPQHF TGTGCCAGCAGCCCAAGTAGAGATCAGCCCCAGCATTTT TRBJ1-5 NA TRBV7-2 NA
CASSRDTQNYNSPLHF TGTGCCAGCAGTAGGGACACCCAAAACTATAATTCACCCCTCCACTTT TRBJ1-6 NA TRBV7-2 once
CASSQGGRGETQYF TGCGCCAGCAGTCAGGGGGGGCGAGGTGAGACCCAGTACTTC TRBJ2-5 NA TRBV5-1 NA
CAISESNSGSHPYEQYF TGTGCCATCAGTGAGTCGAATAGCGGGAGCCATCCCTACGAGCAGTACTTC TRBJ2-7 TRBD2 TRBV10-3 NA
CASSPGQGNYGYTF TGTGCCAGCAGCCCGGGACAGGGGAACTATGGCTACACCTTC TRBJ1-2 TRBD1 TRBV5-4 NA
CASSAGTDGWGHTDTQYF TGTGCCAGCAGCGCCGGGACAGACGGCTGGGGCCACACAGATACGCAGTATTTT TRBJ2-3 TRBD1 TRBV9 NA
CASSHLGPPVRTGELFF TGCGCCAGCAGCCACCTGGGCCCCCCTGTGCGCACCGGGGAGCTGTTTTTT TRBJ2-2 NA TRBV4-1 NA
CASSLGLAGGSTDTQYF TGTGCCAGCAGCCTGGGACTAGCGGGAGGGAGCACAGATACGCAGTATTTT TRBJ2-3 TRBD2 TRBV9 NA
CASSSGQGQLSEQFF TGTGCCAGCAGCTCGGGACAGGGGCAATTATCTGAGCAGTTCTTC TRBJ2-1 TRBD1 TRBV11-1 NA